This TCR beta chain derives from a study of blood T cells in healthy people across ages. Concerning this clonotype: Its antigen is unknown.

Using a J-beta primer mix together with a sample-barcoded 5' primer, a second PCR was run for roughly 6 to 11 cycles. Researchers report that a template-switch adaptor with 12 random nucleotides tagged each cDNA molecule. TCRdb re-derived calls from the 5' RACE reads in MiXCR, one entry per CDR3 protein. The sample yields some 730,000 distinct CDR3 sequences, 22% seen once. Findings of the study overall: Higher diversity, along with more naive CD4+ cells, distinguished long-lived donors from aged donors. The unknown donor CMV status may have confounded expanded clonotype changes.

Germline V gives CDR1 MGHRA, CDR2 YSYEKL. The J segment lost 5 bases and the V segment lost 1 base, leaving 11 bases of the junction unmatched. The CDR3 has 18 residues. The chain couples TRBV4-1 to TRBJ1-4; 9 nucleotides match TRBD1. The receptor comes from a man between 65 and 80 years old in good health. The material sequenced was blood. The CDR3 DNA reads as TGCGCCAGCAGCCAAGGTATACCAGGGACAGGGACAAATGAAAAACTGTTTTTT. Encoded protein: CASSQGIPGTGTNEKLFF.